A few counts support the clone carrying this T cell receptor beta chain. This specimen comes from a study of T-cell reconstitution after alpha-beta-depleted transplantation in children. The length of the CDR3 is 18 residues. Looked up from germline, CDR1 is MNHEY and CDR2 is SVGAGI. V gave up 4 bases and J gave up 0 bases; unmatched junction bases: 9. Preparation of the TCRbeta library was carried out with unique molecular identifiers. MiXCR was run by TCRdb on the PCR reads, yielding one entry per CDR3 protein. The table records more than 500,000 distinct CDR3 sequences, about 10% of them present only once.

Source: PBMCs, mostly from graft donor cells, taken 180 days after TCRalphabeta/CD19-depleted stem cell transplant. This TCR was recovered from a female patient younger than 10 who had a stem cell transplant for aplastic anemia, so the T cells may come from the graft donor. The chain has TRBV6-5 and TRBJ1-5; 10 nucleotides line up with TRBD1. CDR3 residues: CASSLTGTGVHSNQPQHF. CDR3 nucleotides: TGTGCCAGCAGTTTGACCGGGACAGGGGTCCATAGCAATCAGCCCCAGCATTTT.